Listed here is a single T cell receptor beta chain. What it recognizes is unknown. Per germline, CDR1 SGHRS and CDR2 YFSETQ. The CDR3 is made up of 13 amino acids. This sample is drawn from a study of beta chain features in type 1 diabetes. Study-wide background: The number of sorted cells examined across all samples was around 110 million.

Regarding the study as a whole: Whatever favoring of shorter templates PCR might show would apply equally to patients and controls.

The sequenced template was cDNA made from the entire isolated RNA. This table comes from immunoSEQ multiplex PCR, and its TCRdb copy is limited to in-frame clones, with some not included. Seen here are 130,000 to 150,000 clones, 48% observed once, and the top ten hold 0.35% to 0.45%. V gene TRBV5-1 combines with J gene TRBJ2-5; the match to TRBD1 covers 9 bases. The last part of the DNA fits TRBJ2-7 better; the J call may be wrong. Material for sequencing was Tregs from blood. The receptor's source is a man aged 18 to 30 in good health. The CDR3 bases are TGCGCCAGCAGCGGGACAGGGTGGAACGAGCAGTACTTC. Translation gives CASSGTGWNEQYF.